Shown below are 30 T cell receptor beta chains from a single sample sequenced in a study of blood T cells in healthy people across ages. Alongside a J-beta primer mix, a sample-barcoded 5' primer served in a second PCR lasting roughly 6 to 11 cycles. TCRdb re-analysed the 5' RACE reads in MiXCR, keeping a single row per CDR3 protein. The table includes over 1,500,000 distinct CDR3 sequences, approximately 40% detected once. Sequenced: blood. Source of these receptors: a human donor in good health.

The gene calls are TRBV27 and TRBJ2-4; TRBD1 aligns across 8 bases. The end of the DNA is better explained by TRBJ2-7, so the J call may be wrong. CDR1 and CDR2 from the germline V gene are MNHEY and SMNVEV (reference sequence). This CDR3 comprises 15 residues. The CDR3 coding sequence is TGTGCCAGCAGTTCCTCCCGGACAGGGTTAGTCGAGCAGTACTTC. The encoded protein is CASSSSRTGLVEQYF.

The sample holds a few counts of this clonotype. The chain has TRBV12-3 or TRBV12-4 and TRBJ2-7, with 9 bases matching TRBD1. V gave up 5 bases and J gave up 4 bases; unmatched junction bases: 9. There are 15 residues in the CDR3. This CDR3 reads CASSPDWTGEYEQYF. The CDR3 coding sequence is TGTGCCAGCAGTCCCGACTGGACAGGGGAATACGAGCAGTACTTC.

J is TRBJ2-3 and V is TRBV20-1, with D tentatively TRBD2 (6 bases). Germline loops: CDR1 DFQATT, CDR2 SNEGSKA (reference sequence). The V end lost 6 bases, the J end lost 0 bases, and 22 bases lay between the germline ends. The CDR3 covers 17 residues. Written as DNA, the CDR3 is TGCAGTGCCACCGACCCGGGACTCATGCCGAGCACAGATACGCAGTATTTT. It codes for CSATDPGLMPSTDTQYF.

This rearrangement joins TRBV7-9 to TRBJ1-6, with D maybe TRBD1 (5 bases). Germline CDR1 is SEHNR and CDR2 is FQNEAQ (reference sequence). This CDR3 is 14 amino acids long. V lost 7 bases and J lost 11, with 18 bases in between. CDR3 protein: CASTETATPTPLHF. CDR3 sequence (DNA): TGTGCCAGCACCGAGACAGCAACTCCTACACCCCTCCACTTT.

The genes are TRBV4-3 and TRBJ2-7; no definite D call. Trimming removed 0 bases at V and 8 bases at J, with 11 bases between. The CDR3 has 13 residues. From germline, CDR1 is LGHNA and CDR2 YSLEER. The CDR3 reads CASSQDLEAQQYF. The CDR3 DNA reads TGCGCCAGCAGCCAAGATCTCGAGGCTCAGCAGTACTTC.

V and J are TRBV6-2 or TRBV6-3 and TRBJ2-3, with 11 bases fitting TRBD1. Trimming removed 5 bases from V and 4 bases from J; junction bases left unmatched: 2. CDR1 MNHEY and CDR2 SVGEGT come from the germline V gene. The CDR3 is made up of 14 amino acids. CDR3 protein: CASSGQGASDTQYF. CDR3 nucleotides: TGTGCCAGCAGTGGACAGGGGGCCTCAGATACGCAGTATTTT.

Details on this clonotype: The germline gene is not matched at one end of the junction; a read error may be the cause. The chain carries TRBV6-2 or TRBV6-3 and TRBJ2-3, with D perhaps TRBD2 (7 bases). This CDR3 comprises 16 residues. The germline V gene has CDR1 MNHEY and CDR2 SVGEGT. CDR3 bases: TGTGCCAGCAGTCCCCTGGGACCGGGGGGCACAGATACGCGGTATTTT. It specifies CASSPLGPGGTDTRYF.

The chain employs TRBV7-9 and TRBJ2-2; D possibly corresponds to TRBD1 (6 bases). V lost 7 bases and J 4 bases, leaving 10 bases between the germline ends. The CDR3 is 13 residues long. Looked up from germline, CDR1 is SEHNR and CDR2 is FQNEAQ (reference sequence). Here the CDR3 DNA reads TGTGCCAGCAACCAGGGGATCACCGGGGAGCTGTTTTTT. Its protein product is CASNQGITGELFF.

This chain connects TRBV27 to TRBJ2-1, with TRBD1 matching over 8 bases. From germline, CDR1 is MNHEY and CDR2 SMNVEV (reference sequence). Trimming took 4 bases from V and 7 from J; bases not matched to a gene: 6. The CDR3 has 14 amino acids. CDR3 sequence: CASSCAGGVNEQFF. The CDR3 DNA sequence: TGTGCCAGCAGTTGCGCAGGGGGCGTAAATGAGCAGTTCTTC.

The CDR3 reads CATSVERGAGDTQYF. DNA for the CDR3: TGTGCCACCAGTGTTGAGCGGGGGGCCGGTGATACGCAGTATTTT. The rearrangement uses TRBV24-1 and TRBJ2-3; 9 bases match TRBD2. The V gene's germline CDR1 is KGHDR and CDR2 SFDVKD. After removal of 5 bases from V and 6 bases from J, the junction contained 8 bases not matched to a gene. CDR3 length equals 15 residues.

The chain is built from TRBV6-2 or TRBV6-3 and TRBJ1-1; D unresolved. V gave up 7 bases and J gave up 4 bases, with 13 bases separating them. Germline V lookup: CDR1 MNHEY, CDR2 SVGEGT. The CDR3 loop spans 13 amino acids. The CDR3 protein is CASTQFPGTEAFF. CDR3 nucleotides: TGTGCCAGCACCCAATTCCCGGGCACTGAAGCTTTCTTT.

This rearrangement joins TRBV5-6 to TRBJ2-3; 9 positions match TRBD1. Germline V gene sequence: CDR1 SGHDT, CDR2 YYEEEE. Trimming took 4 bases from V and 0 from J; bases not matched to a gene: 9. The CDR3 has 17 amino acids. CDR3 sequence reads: CASSVLTGGRSTDTQYF. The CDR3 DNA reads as TGTGCCAGCAGCGTACTCACAGGGGGCAGAAGCACAGATACGCAGTATTTT.

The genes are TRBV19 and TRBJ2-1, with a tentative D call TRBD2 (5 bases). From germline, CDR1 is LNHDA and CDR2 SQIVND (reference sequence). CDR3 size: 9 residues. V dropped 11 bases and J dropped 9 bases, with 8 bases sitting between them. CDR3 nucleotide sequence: TGTGCCTGTGGGAGTGAGCAGTTCTTC. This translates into CACGSEQFF.

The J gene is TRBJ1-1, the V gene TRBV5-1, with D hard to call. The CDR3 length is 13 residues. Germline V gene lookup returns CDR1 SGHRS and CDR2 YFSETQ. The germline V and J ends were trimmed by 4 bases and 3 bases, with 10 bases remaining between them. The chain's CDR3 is CASSPLGDTEAFF. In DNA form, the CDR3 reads TGCGCCAGCAGCCCGCTTGGGGACACTGAAGCTTTCTTT.

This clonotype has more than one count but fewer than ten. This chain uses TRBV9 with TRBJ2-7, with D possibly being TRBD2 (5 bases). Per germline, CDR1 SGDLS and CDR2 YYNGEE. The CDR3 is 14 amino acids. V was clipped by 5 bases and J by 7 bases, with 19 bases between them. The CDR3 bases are TGTGCCAGCAGTCCTACTACCCTCGGGGAGGAGCAGTACTTC. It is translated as CASSPTTLGEEQYF.

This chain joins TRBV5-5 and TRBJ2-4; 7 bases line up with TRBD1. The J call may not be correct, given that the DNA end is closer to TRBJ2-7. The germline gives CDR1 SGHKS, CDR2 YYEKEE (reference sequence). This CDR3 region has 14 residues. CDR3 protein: CASSLKLTGDEQYF. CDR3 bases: TGTGCCAGCAGCCTGAAGCTTACAGGGGACGAGCAGTACTTC.

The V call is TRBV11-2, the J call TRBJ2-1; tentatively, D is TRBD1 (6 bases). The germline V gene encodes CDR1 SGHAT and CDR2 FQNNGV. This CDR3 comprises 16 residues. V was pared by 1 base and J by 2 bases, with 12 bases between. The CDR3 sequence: CASSLGVQGTYNEQFF. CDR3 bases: TGTGCCAGCAGCTTAGGGGTCCAGGGGACCTACAATGAGCAGTTCTTC.

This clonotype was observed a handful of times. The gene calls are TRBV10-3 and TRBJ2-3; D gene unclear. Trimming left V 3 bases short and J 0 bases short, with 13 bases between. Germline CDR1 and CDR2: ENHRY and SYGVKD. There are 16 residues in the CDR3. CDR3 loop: CAISEVDGTSTDTQYF. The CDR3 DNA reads TGTGCCATCAGTGAAGTAGACGGTACGAGCACAGATACGCAGTATTTT.

CDR3 region: CASSDPGTPKLEQYF. The CDR3 DNA reads as TGTGCCAGCAGTGATCCGGGGACCCCCAAGTTGGAGCAGTACTTC. The chain links TRBV25-1 to TRBJ2-5; D is possibly TRBD1 or TRBD2 (5 bases each). The CDR3 extends over 15 amino acids. Germline CDR1 MGHDK, CDR2 SYGVNS. V lost 3 bases, J lost 11 bases, and 22 bases lay in between. Together with reference TRBV25-1 and TRBJ2-5, the CDR3 gives the full variable domain: EADIYQTPRYLVIGTGKKITLECSQTMGHDKMYWYQQDPGMELHLIHYSYGVNSTEKGDLSSESTVSRIRTEHFPLTLESARPSHTSQYLCASSDPGTPKLEQYFGPGTRLLVL.

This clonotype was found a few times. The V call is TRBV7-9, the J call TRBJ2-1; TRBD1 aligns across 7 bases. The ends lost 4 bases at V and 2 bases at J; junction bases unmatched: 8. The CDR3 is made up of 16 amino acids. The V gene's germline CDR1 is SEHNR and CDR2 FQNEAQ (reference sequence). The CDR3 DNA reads TGTGCCAGCAGCTCTGACAGGGTGGCTACCTACAATGAGCAGTTCTTC. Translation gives CASSSDRVATYNEQFF.

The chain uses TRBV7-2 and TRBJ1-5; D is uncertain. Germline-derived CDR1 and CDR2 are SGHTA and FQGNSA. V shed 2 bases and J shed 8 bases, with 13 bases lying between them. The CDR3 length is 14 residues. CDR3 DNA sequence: TGTGCCAGCAGCTTATCTGGGCCAGAGGAGCCCCAGCATTTT. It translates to CASSLSGPEEPQHF.

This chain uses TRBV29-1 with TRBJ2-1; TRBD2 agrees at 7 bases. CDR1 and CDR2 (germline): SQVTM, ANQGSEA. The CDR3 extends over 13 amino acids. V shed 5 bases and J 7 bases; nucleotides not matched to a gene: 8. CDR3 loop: CSVIQRGGNEQFF. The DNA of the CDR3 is TGCAGCGTTATACAGCGGGGCGGGAATGAGCAGTTCTTC.

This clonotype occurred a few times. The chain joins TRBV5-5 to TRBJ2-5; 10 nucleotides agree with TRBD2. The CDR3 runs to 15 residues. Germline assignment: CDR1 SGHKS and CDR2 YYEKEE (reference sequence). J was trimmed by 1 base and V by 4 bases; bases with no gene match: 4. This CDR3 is CASSLAGEPQETQYF. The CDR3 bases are TGTGCCAGCAGCCTAGCGGGAGAGCCCCAAGAGACCCAGTACTTC.

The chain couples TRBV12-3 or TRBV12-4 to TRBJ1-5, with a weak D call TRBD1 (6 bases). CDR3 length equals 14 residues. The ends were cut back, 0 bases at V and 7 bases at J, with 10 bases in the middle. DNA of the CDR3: TGTGCCAGCAGTTTAGCGCTCAGGGGACAGCCCCAGCATTTT. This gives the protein CASSLALRGQPQHF.

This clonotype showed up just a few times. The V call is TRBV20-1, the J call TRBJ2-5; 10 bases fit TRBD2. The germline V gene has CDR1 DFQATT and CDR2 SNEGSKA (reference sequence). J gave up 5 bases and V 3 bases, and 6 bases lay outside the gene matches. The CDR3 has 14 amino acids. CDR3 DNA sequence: TGCAGTGCTAGTTACCTAGCGGGGGAGGAGACCCAGTACTTC. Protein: CSASYLAGEETQYF.

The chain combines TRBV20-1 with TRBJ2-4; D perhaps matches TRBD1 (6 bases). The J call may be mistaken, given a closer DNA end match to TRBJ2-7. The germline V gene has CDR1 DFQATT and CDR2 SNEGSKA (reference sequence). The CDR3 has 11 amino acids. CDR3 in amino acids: CSAGRGNEQYF. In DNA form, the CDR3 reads TGCAGTGCTGGAAGGGGGAACGAGCAGTACTTC.

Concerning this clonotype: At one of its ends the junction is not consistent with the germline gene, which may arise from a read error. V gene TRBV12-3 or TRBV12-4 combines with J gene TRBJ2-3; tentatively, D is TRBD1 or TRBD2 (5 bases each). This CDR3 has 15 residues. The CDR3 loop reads CASSLNSGSTDVQYF. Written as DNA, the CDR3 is TGTGCCAGCAGTTTAAATTCAGGGAGCACAGATGTGCAATATTTC.

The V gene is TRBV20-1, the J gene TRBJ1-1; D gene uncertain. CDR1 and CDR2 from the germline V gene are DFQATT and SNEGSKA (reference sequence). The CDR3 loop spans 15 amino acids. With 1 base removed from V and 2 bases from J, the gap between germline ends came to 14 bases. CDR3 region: CSARVGPGRNTEAFF. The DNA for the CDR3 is TGCAGTGCTAGAGTTGGGCCGGGCAGAAACACTGAAGCTTTCTTT.

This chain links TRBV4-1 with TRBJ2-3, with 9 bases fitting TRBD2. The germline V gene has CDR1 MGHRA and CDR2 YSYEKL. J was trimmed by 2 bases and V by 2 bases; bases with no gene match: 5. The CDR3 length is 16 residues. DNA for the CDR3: TGCGCCAGCAGCCAACTTAGCGGGGGTCACACAGATACGCAGTATTTT. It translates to CASSQLSGGHTDTQYF.

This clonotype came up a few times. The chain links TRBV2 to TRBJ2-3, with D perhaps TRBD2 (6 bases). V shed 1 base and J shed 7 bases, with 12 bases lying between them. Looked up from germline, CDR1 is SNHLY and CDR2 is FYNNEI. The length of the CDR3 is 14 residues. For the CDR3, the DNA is TGTGCCAGCAGTGAAGTGCGGGGCGGTTATACGCAGTATTTT. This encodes CASSEVRGGYTQYF.